The 24 T cell receptor beta chains below come from one sample, sequenced in a study of cytomegalovirus exposure and HLA in healthy donors. The PCR contained 60 Vbeta and 13 Jbeta primers. Profiled with immunoSEQ multiplex PCR; TCRdb holds only in-frame clones, not every one. The sample shows some 150,000 clones, 65% to 85% of them seen only once. The sample was PBMCs. These receptors were taken from a woman aged 50 to 60 in good health and CMV-seropositive.

CDR3 nucleotides: TGTGCCAGCAGCTTAGGCAGGGGCCCCGAGAGGGGCTACACCTTC. It encodes CASSLGRGPERGYTF. This rearrangement joins TRBV13 to TRBJ1-2; TRBD1 is a possible D gene (6 bases). The V end lost 0 bases, the J end lost 8 bases, and 16 bases lay between the germline ends. From germline, CDR1 is PRHDT and CDR2 FYEKMQ (reference sequence). The CDR3 consists of 15 residues.

This rearrangement joins TRBV10-2 to TRBJ1-1; 12 bases are shared with TRBD1. CDR1 and CDR2 (germline): WSHSY, SAAADI. V dropped 10 bases and J dropped 0; count of bases not matched to a gene: 3. CDR3 length equals 14 residues. DNA for the CDR3: TGCGCCATCGGGACAGGGGGCCTGAACACTGAAGCTTTCTTT. Translated: CAIGTGGLNTEAFF.

The CDR3 sequence is CASSLLQGAGEKLFF. The CDR3 DNA is TGTGCCAGCAGCCTTCTACAGGGGGCGGGAGAAAAACTGTTTTTT. The chain recombines TRBV14 with TRBJ1-4; 9 bases map to TRBD1. V shed 4 bases and J 8 bases; nucleotides not matched to a gene: 8. The germline CDR1 and CDR2 sequences are SGHDN and FVKESK. CDR3 length: 15 residues.

This clone was found a few times. The V call is TRBV27, the J call TRBJ1-5, with 10 nucleotides matching TRBD1. V gave up 6 bases and J gave up 3 bases; unmatched junction bases: 5. The CDR3 is 15 residues long. Germline CDR1 MNHEY, CDR2 SMNVEV (reference sequence). CDR3 sequence reads: CASSPGTGVNQPQHF. The CDR3 bases are TGTGCCAGCAGCCCCGGGACAGGGGTCAATCAGCCCCAGCATTTT.

This clone occurred a few times. The chain is built from TRBV7-3 and TRBJ2-5; 7 bases map to TRBD1. Trimming took 2 bases from V and 5 from J; bases not matched to a gene: 2. CDR1 is SGHTA and CDR2 is FQGTGA in the germline V gene. The CDR3 is made up of 13 amino acids. In nucleotides, the CDR3 is TGTGCCAGCAGCTTAGTGACAGGGGAGACCCAGTACTTC. Translating gives CASSLVTGETQYF. Full variable domain (missing parts from reference TRBV7-3 and TRBJ2-5): GAGVSQTPSNKVTEKGKYVELRCDPISGHTALYWYRQSLGQGPEFLIYFQGTGAADDSGLPNDRFFAVRPEGSVSTLKIQRTERGDSAVYLCASSLVTGETQYFGPGTRLLVL.

This sequence joins TRBV7-9 and TRBJ1-4, with D possibly TRBD1 on 5 matching bases. The CDR3 runs 16 residues. The V end was cut by 3 bases, the J end by 3 bases, with 14 bases between. Looked up from germline, CDR1 is SEHNR and CDR2 is FQNEAQ (reference sequence). The CDR3 bases are TGTGCCAGCAGCTTTAGCTCATCAGGGCCTAATGAAAAACTGTTTTTT. The encoded protein is CASSFSSSGPNEKLFF.

V is TRBV28 and J is TRBJ2-7; 7 nucleotides match TRBD1. The length of the CDR3 is 12 residues. After removal of 7 bases from V and 3 bases from J, the junction contained 3 bases not matched to a gene. Looked up from germline, CDR1 is MDHEN and CDR2 is SYDVKM. The CDR3, as DNA: TGTGCCAGCAACAGGGGAAGCTACGAGCAGTACTTC. It is translated as CASNRGSYEQYF.

This sequence joins TRBV9 and TRBJ2-1; 7 positions match TRBD1. The CDR3 runs to 14 residues. Germline CDR1 SGDLS, CDR2 YYNGEE. V shed 4 bases, J shed 9 bases, and the junction held 10 bases outside the gene matches. CDR3: CASSPSGTESEQFF. The DNA for the CDR3 is TGTGCCAGCAGCCCATCCGGGACAGAAAGTGAGCAGTTCTTC.

This clone has a single count. The chain employs TRBV18 and TRBJ2-5; D not resolved. The CDR3 runs to 13 residues. CDR1 KGHSH and CDR2 LQKENI come from the germline V gene. Deletions cut 2 bases from V and 3 bases from J, with 7 bases between. CDR3 in amino acids: CASSPGQKETQYF. The CDR3 bases are TGTGCCAGCTCACCAGGGCAGAAAGAGACCCAGTACTTC. Drawing the rest from reference TRBV18 and TRBJ2-5, the complete variable domain is NAGVMQNPRHLVRRRGQEARLRCSPMKGHSHVYWYRQLPEEGLKFMVYLQKENIIDESGMPKERFSAEFPKEGPSILRIQQVVRGDSAAYFCASSPGQKETQYFGPGTRLLVL.

V usage is TRBV10-2 and J usage is TRBJ1-1; TRBD1 aligns across 7 bases. The ends lost 5 bases at V and 3 bases at J; junction bases unmatched: 6. The CDR3 has 14 residues. Germline CDR1 is WSHSY and CDR2 is SAAADI. In DNA, the CDR3 is TGCGCCAGCAGTTTGACAGGGCGGGACACTGAAGCTTTCTTT. This translates into CASSLTGRDTEAFF.

The CDR3 is CATRNTEAFF. The CDR3 DNA follows: TGTGCCACCCGGAACACTGAAGCTTTCTTT. The chain recombines TRBV28 with TRBJ1-1; D uncertain. Germline CDR1 MDHEN, CDR2 SYDVKM. The CDR3 length is 10 residues. Trimming took 10 bases from V and 1 from J, leaving 4 bases between them.

The chain has TRBV2 and TRBJ1-4; weak D call: TRBD1 (6 bases). The CDR3 is 16 amino acids. Trimming pared 2 bases from V and 8 bases from J, leaving 18 bases between. CDR1 SNHLY and CDR2 FYNNEI come from the germline V gene. The CDR3 sequence: CASSESLRGIGEKLFF. CDR3 nucleotides: TGTGCCAGCAGTGAATCTCTCAGGGGAATCGGGGAAAAACTGTTTTTT. The full variable domain, completed using reference TRBV2 and TRBJ1-4, is EPEVTQTPSHQVTQMGQEVILRCVPISNHLYFYWYRQILGQKVEFLVSFYNNEISEKSEIFDDQFSVERPDGSNFTLKIRSTKLEDSAMYFCASSESLRGIGEKLFFGSGTQLSVL.

The genes are TRBV4-1 and TRBJ1-4; 9 bases match TRBD1. Losses at the gene ends were 1 base for V and 9 bases for J; bases not matched to a gene: 9. CDR1 is MGHRA and CDR2 is YSYEKL in the germline V gene. The CDR3 spans 16 residues. The DNA for the CDR3 is TGCGCCAGCAGCCAAGTAGCCACAGGGGGCGTGAAAAAACTGTTTTTT. Encoded protein: CASSQVATGGVKKLFF.

In the case of this clone: Sequence at one end of the junction differs from germline and may be a read error. The chain uses TRBV5-1 and TRBJ2-7; D perhaps matches TRBD2 (5 bases). This CDR3 is built from 14 residues. Germline lookup yields CDR1 SGHRS and CDR2 YFSETQ. DNA of the CDR3: TGCGCCAGCCGCTTGGGAGCGGACCCCTACGAGCAGTACTTC. Protein sequence: CASRLGADPYEQYF.

The chain employs TRBV7-2 and TRBJ1-2; maybe TRBD1 (6 bases). Per the germline V gene, CDR1 is SGHTA and CDR2 is FQGNSA. The length of the CDR3 is 13 residues. V was pared by 2 bases and J by 5 bases, with 9 bases between. CDR3 residues: CASSLTGSYGYTF. The CDR3 DNA reads as TGTGCCAGCAGCTTAACAGGGTCATATGGCTACACCTTC.

The V call is TRBV29-1, the J call TRBJ1-1; TRBD1 matches 10 bases. Germline assignment: CDR1 SQVTM and CDR2 ANQGSEA. There are 15 residues in the CDR3. With 5 bases clipped from V and 4 bases from J, the junction kept 10 bases outside the gene matches. CDR3 nucleotide sequence: TGCAGCGTTAAGGGAGGGACAGGGGTGGGCACTGAAGCTTTCTTT. Residues: CSVKGGTGVGTEAFF. Filled out from reference TRBV29-1 and TRBJ1-1, the complete variable domain reads SAVISQKPSRDICQRGTSLTIQCQVDSQVTMMFWYRQQPGQSLTLIATANQGSEATYESGFVIDKFPISRPNLTFSTLTVSNMSPEDSSIYLCSVKGGTGVGTEAFFGQGTRLTVV.

This sequence joins TRBV13 and TRBJ2-3; D is uncertain. The CDR3 consists of 12 residues. Germline V gene data show CDR1 as PRHDT and CDR2 as FYEKMQ (reference sequence). Trimming took off 4 bases at V and 6 bases at J, with 8 bases between the two ends. In nucleotides, the CDR3 is TGTGCCAGCAGCTCCCCGAGGGATACGCAGTATTTT. Translating gives CASSSPRDTQYF.

This chain connects TRBV30 to TRBJ2-2, with 9 nucleotides matching TRBD2. The V gene end was trimmed by 2 bases and the J gene end by 6 bases; junction bases not matched to a gene: 4. Germline V CDR1 and CDR2: GTSNPN, SVGIG (reference sequence). This CDR3 is 14 amino acids long. CDR3 protein: CAWSPGTSPGELFF. The CDR3 nucleotides read TGTGCCTGGAGTCCAGGGACTAGCCCCGGGGAGCTGTTTTTT.

The chain carries TRBV5-1 and TRBJ2-3; D might be TRBD1 (5 bases). Germline CDR1 and CDR2: SGHRS and YFSETQ. The CDR3 spans 15 residues. V was trimmed by 1 base and J by 0 bases, leaving 9 bases between them. The DNA for the CDR3 is TGCGCCAGCAGCTTGCTTGGACACAGCACAGATACGCAGTATTTT. It codes for CASSLLGHSTDTQYF.

V is TRBV27 and J is TRBJ1-6, with D unresolved. The germline V and J ends were trimmed by 2 bases and 7 bases, with 12 bases remaining between them. Germline V CDR1 and CDR2: MNHEY, SMNVEV (reference sequence). There are 15 residues in the CDR3. CDR3 bases: TGTGCCAGCAGTTTACTTAGCGGCAGGAATTCACCCCTCCACTTT. Translated: CASSLLSGRNSPLHF.

The rearrangement uses TRBV2 and TRBJ2-3, with D maybe TRBD2 (6 bases). Trimming stripped 6 bases from V and 2 bases from J, with 6 bases between. The V gene's germline CDR1 is SNHLY and CDR2 FYNNEI. CDR3 size: 12 residues. The CDR3 DNA reads as TGTGCCAGCAGGGACTACACAGATACGCAGTATTTT. It encodes CASRDYTDTQYF.

This chain links TRBV23-1 with TRBJ2-2, with 7 nucleotides matching TRBD2. TRBV23-1 is sorted into the ORF group, with uncertain function. This CDR3 is 19 amino acids long. Germline trimming cut 0 bases from V and 5 bases from J; bases unmatched to any gene: 15. This CDR3 is CASSQSYGGRASQTGELFF. The CDR3 coding sequence is TGCGCCAGCAGTCAATCCTACGGGGGGAGGGCCAGTCAGACCGGGGAGCTGTTTTTT.

This chain connects TRBV6-5 to TRBJ2-6, with 7 bases fitting TRBD2. This CDR3 has 14 residues. The V segment lost 6 bases and the J segment 3 bases; nucleotides outside the gene matches: 2. Germline V gene sequence: CDR1 MNHEY, CDR2 SVGAGI. For the CDR3, the DNA is TGTGCCAGCAGCCGGGGGGTTGGGGCCAACGTCCTGACTTTC. Translation: CASSRGVGANVLTF.

This chain links TRBV6-6 with TRBJ1-4; 10 bases agree with TRBD1. J gave up 8 bases and V 2 bases, and 5 bases lay outside the gene matches. CDR1 and CDR2 (germline): MNHNY, SVGAGI (reference sequence). CDR3 size: 15 residues. The CDR3, as DNA: TGTGCCAGCAGTTACGGGGACAGGGGTAGAGAAAAACTGTTTTTT. Translated, it gives CASSYGDRGREKLFF.